Listed below are T cell receptor beta chains from one sample, sequenced in a study of cytomegalovirus exposure and HLA in healthy donors. The table came from immunoSEQ multiplex PCR; TCRdb's copy has only in-frame clones and leaves some out. The sample includes about 160,000 clones, about 86% of them seen just once. The sequenced sample consisted of PBMCs. These TCRs come from a woman aged 25-40 years in good health and CMV-seronegative. Each CDR3 is given with its conserved first and last residue. The order of the fields is J gene, CDR3 length, clone size, D gene, V gene, CDR3 DNA, CDR3 protein. D genes are given only for firm matches. A row's size may be missing; if present it is once, few, many or a size class.

>TRBJ2-1|16|.|.|TRBV4-2
TGTGCCAGCAGCCAAGCGGGTATCGGGGGCGAAGATGAGCAGTTCTTC
CASSQAGIGGEDEQFF
>TRBJ2-7|12|few|.|TRBV28
TGTGCCAGCAGTTTGTGGGCGTACGAGCAGTACTTC
CASSLWAYEQYF
>TRBJ2-1|16|.|TRBD1|TRBV4-1
TGCGCCAGCAGTCGGACCACAGGGGGCACCTACAATGAGCAGTTCTTC
CASSRTTGGTYNEQFF
>TRBJ1-3|14|.|.|TRBV11-2
TGTGCCAGCAGCTTAGATGGTCCCGGAAACACCATATATTTT
CASSLDGPGNTIYF
>TRBJ2-5|16|.|.|TRBV6-5
TGTGCCAGCAGTTACGGGCAGGGTTTAGCCCAAGAGACCCAGTACTTC
CASSYGQGLAQETQYF
>TRBJ2-7|14|.|TRBD2|TRBV30
TGTGCCGTACTGAGCGGGAGGGGTACCTACGAGCAGTACTTC
CAVLSGRGTYEQYF
>TRBJ2-5|15|.|.|TRBV5-1
TGCGCCAGCAGCTCGCCGGCCTTGGACCAAGAGACCCAGTACTTC
CASSSPALDQETQYF
>TRBJ2-7|14|.|TRBD2|TRBV28
TGTGCACATAGGGCGGGAGGGCCCATCTACGAGCAGTACTTC
CAHRAGGPIYEQYF
>TRBJ1-2|14|.|TRBD1|TRBV6-1
TGTGCCAGCAGGGGGACAGGGCTCGTCTATGGCTACACCTTC
CASRGTGLVYGYTF
>TRBJ2-3|18|.|.|TRBV7-2
TGTGCCAGCAGCTTAGAATCTATGGCGACAGGGAGGGGAGATACGCAGTATTTT
CASSLESMATGRGDTQYF
>TRBJ2-3|16|.|.|TRBV6-5
TGTGCCAGCAGTTTAACAGGTGTTATCTCCACAGATACGCAGTATTTT
CASSLTGVISTDTQYF
>TRBJ1-5|14|.|.|TRBV2
TGTGCCAGCAGTGAGACCGGGGGCAATCAGCCCCAGCATTTT
CASSETGGNQPQHF
>TRBJ2-5|14|.|.|TRBV29-1
TGCAGCGTTCACGTTGAAGTTTGGCAAGAGACCCAGTACTTC
CSVHVEVWQETQYF
>TRBJ1-3|16|.|.|TRBV9
TGTGCCAGCAGCGCCTTACCTGGAGGGGAGGGAAACACCATATATTTT
CASSALPGGEGNTIYF
>TRBJ1-1|15|.|TRBD1|TRBV6-5
TGTGCCAGTGTGTTGTCCGGGACAGTCAACACTGAAGCTTTCTTT
CASVLSGTVNTEAFF
>TRBJ2-5|14|.|.|TRBV25-1
TGTGCCAGCAGCAGGGAGGGGGCAAGGAAGACCCAGTACTTC
CASSREGARKTQYF
>TRBJ2-3|12|once|.|TRBV29-1
TGCAGCGTTGGTAGCTTCACAGATACGCAGTATTTT
CSVGSFTDTQYF
>TRBJ2-5|15|.|.|TRBV11-2
TGTGCCAGCAGCTTCGGTTTCTCAAGCCAAGAGACCCAGTACTTC
CASSFGFSSQETQYF
>TRBJ2-5|13|many|.|TRBV2
TGTGCCAGCAGTGAAGGTCCCTCTAGGGGCCAGTACTTC
CASSEGPSRGQYF
>TRBJ2-3|15|.|TRBD1|TRBV6-5
TGTGCCAGCAGTTCTGGACAGGGCCGCACAGATACGCAGTATTTT
CASSSGQGRTDTQYF
>TRBJ2-7|14|.|.|TRBV29-1
TGCAGCGCCCGCCCCGGCGGTTCGGAGTACGAGCAGTACTTC
CSARPGGSEYEQYF
>TRBJ1-6|14|.|.|TRBV30
TGTGCCTGGAGTGTACGTTGGGGAAATTCACCCCTCCACTTT
CAWSVRWGNSPLHF
>TRBJ2-6|15|.|.|TRBV30
TGTGCCTGGAGAGTTTTGAGCTCTGGGGCCAACGTCCTGACTTTC
CAWRVLSSGANVLTF
>TRBJ2-3|14|.|TRBD2|TRBV5-1
TGCGCCAGCTCGACTAGCGGCTTCACAGATACGCAGTATTTT
CASSTSGFTDTQYF
>TRBJ2-7|14|once|.|TRBV27
TGTGCCAGCAGTTTATCCGGGAGACGGTACGAGCAGTACTTC
CASSLSGRRYEQYF
>TRBJ2-3|17|.|TRBD2|TRBV4-3
TGCGCCAGCAGCCAGAGGCCTAGCGGGGGACTCACAGATACGCAGTATTTT
CASSQRPSGGLTDTQYF
>TRBJ2-7|14|.|TRBD1|TRBV4-2
TGTGCCAGCAGCCAAATAGACAGGGCCTACGAGCAGTACTTC
CASSQIDRAYEQYF
>TRBJ2-3|13|.|.|TRBV30
TGTGCCTGGTCCCGCGGGCCTGTGGCTACGCAGTATTTT
CAWSRGPVATQYF
>TRBJ2-7|16|.|TRBD1|TRBV7-2
TGTGCCAGCAGCTTAGCTCTAGGACAGGGGGCGTACGAGCAGTACTTC
CASSLALGQGAYEQYF
>TRBJ2-5|12|.|.|TRBV19
TGTGCCAGTAGCGCGGGCAGGGAGACCCAGTACTTC
CASSAGRETQYF
>TRBJ2-3|17|.|.|TRBV7-2
TGTGCCAGCAGCTTATTCCCCAGCGGAACTAGCACAGATACGCAGTATTTT
CASSLFPSGTSTDTQYF
>TRBJ2-7|14|.|TRBD2|TRBV7-8
TGTGCCAGCAGCCTAGGGACTAGCGGAGTCGAGCAGTACTTC
CASSLGTSGVEQYF
>TRBJ2-1|12|.|.|TRBV14
TGTGCCAGCAGCCAAGATATCGATGAGCAGTTCTTC
CASSQDIDEQFF
>TRBJ1-3|14|.|TRBD1|TRBV30
TGTGCCTGGAGACAGGGGTCCGAGCGGATCACCATATATTTT
CAWRQGSERITIYF
>TRBJ1-1|15|.|.|TRBV2
TGTGCCAGCAGTGAGTTCCATTTCATGAACACTGAAGCTTTCTTT
CASSEFHFMNTEAFF
>TRBJ1-2|12|few|.|TRBV7-2
TGTGCCAGCAGCTTACAGGGGCGGGGCTACACCTTC
CASSLQGRGYTF
>TRBJ2-1|13|.|.|TRBV7-6
TGTGCCAGCAGCTCAGGACAGTACAATGAGCAGTTCTTC
CASSSGQYNEQFF
>TRBJ1-1|15|once|.|TRBV5-1
TGCGCCAGCAGCTTGTCGGCAGGGGCCTGGGCTGAAGCTTTCTTT
CASSLSAGAWAEAFF
>TRBJ2-6|14|.|TRBD1|TRBV10-3
TGTGCCAGCCAGACAGGGTCTGGGGCCAACGTCCTGACTTTC
CASQTGSGANVLTF
>TRBJ2-7|12|.|.|TRBV30
TGTGCCTGGGAAAAAAGCTCCTACGAGCAGTACTTC
CAWEKSSYEQYF
>TRBJ2-1|15|.|TRBD1|TRBV27
TGTGCCAGCAGTTTCTTCCAGGGGGAATACAATGAGCAGTTCTTC
CASSFFQGEYNEQFF
>TRBJ1-2|12|once|.|TRBV5-1
TGCGCCAGCAGTCCCGAAAGCTATGGCTACACCTTC
CASSPESYGYTF
>TRBJ2-7|16|.|TRBD2|TRBV9
TGTGCCAGCAGCGCAGGACTAGCGGGGGGGGTCAACGAGCAGTACTTC
CASSAGLAGGVNEQYF
>TRBJ1-5|14|.|TRBD1|TRBV11-2
TGTGCCAGCAGCTTGGGACAGGGCAATCAGCCCCAGCATTTT
CASSLGQGNQPQHF
>TRBJ2-5|17|once|TRBD2|TRBV7-9
TGTGCCAGCAGCTTAGACCATAGCGGGGGGACACAAGAGACCCAGTACTTC
CASSLDHSGGTQETQYF
>TRBJ2-3|15|.|.|TRBV7-2
TGTGCCAGCAGCTTCCAAAGCGGAGGAGGAGATACGCAGTATTTT
CASSFQSGGGDTQYF
>TRBJ2-1|17|.|TRBD2|TRBV9
TGTGCCAGCAGCGTAGCTATCGTAGCGGGGGGTTACAATGAGCAGTTCTTC
CASSVAIVAGGYNEQFF
>TRBJ1-4|14|once|.|TRBV5-5
TGTGCCAGCAGCTTGCCACAGAAGTATGAAAAACTGTTTTTT
CASSLPQKYEKLFF
>TRBJ2-5|16|few|.|TRBV27
TGTGCCAGCAGTTTATCGCAGGCGTGGGGCCAAGAGACCCAGTACTTC
CASSLSQAWGQETQYF
>TRBJ1-5|14|.|.|TRBV7-2
TGTGCCAGCAGCTTAGGGCCAGGGAGTCAGCCCCAGCATTTT
CASSLGPGSQPQHF